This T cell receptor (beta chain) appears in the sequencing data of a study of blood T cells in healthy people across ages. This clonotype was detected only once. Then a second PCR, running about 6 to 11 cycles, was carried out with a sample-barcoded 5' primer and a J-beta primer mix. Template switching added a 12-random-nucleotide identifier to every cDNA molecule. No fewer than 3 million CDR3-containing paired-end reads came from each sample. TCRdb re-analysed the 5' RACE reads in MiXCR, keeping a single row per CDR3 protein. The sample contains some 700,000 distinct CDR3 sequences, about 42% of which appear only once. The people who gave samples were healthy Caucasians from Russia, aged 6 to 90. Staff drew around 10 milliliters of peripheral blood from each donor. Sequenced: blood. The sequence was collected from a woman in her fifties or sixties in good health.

The CDR3 here is CSARSAGAYEQFF. The CDR3 DNA sequence: TGCAGTGCTAGGAGTGCGGGGGCCTACGAGCAGTTCTTC. This chain connects TRBV20-1 to TRBJ2-1; tentative D call: TRBD2 (7 bases). The V end was cut by 3 bases, the J end by 10 bases, with 16 bases between. Looked up from germline, CDR1 is DFQATT and CDR2 is SNEGSKA (reference sequence). CDR3 length equals 13 residues.